Following are 23 T cell receptor beta chains from one sample sequenced in a study of response to subunit inactivated influenza vaccine. TCRdb processed the RT-PCR reads anew with MiXCR; each CDR3 protein has one entry. In the table there are about 500,000 distinct CDR3 sequences, approximately 15% of which are singletons. Here the sequenced sample was CD4+ T cells sorted from PBMCs, taken around 25 months after vaccination. These receptors originate from a man aged 50-75 years who received an inactivated influenza vaccine.

This clonotype was recorded at least ten times. The chain carries TRBV24-1 and TRBJ1-1; D may be TRBD1 (5 bases). The CDR3 totals 15 residues. Trimming left V 4 bases short and J 1 base short, with 12 bases between. CDR1 KGHDR and CDR2 SFDVKD come from the germline V gene. CDR3 sequence (DNA): TGTGCCACCAGTGACAATAGGGACGGGAACACTGAAGCTTTCTTT. Its protein is CATSDNRDGNTEAFF.

This clonotype was seen only a few times. The gene calls are TRBV28 and TRBJ2-7; TRBD1 agrees at 9 bases. V was clipped by 2 bases and J by 2 bases; unmatched bases: 7. Per the germline V gene, CDR1 is MDHEN and CDR2 is SYDVKM. The CDR3 runs to 16 residues. This CDR3 reads CASSLGGQGSPYEQYF. CDR3 sequence (DNA): TGTGCCAGCAGTTTAGGGGGACAGGGATCCCCCTACGAGCAGTACTTC. The whole variable domain, remainder taken from reference TRBV28 and TRBJ2-7, is DVKVTQSSRYLVKRTGEKVFLECVQDMDHENMFWYRQDPGLGLRLIYFSYDVKMKEKGDIPEGYSVSREKKERFSLILESASTNQTSMYLCASSLGGQGSPYEQYFGPGTRLTVT.

A few counts support this clonotype. The V call is TRBV12-3 or TRBV12-4, the J call TRBJ1-6; tentatively, D is TRBD1 (5 bases). The V and J ends lost 3 bases and 15 bases respectively, with 12 bases between them. CDR3 length: 12 amino acids. The CDR3 is CASSFPGADLHF. The DNA for the CDR3 is TGTGCCAGCAGTTTTCCCGGGGCGGACCTCCACTTT.

This clonotype was found a few times. V and J are TRBV9 and TRBJ2-1, with 11 bases aligning to TRBD2. V dropped 1 base and J dropped 5; count of bases not matched to a gene: 5. This CDR3 is 16 amino acids long. Germline CDR1 SGDLS, CDR2 YYNGEE. The CDR3 nucleotides read TGTGCCAGCAGCGTAAGTGGGACTAGCGGAAACAATGAGCAGTTCTTC. This encodes CASSVSGTSGNNEQFF.

V usage is TRBV6-1 and J usage is TRBJ2-7; 7 nucleotides align to TRBD1. The V gene's germline CDR1 is MNHNS and CDR2 SASEGT. V lost 5 bases and J lost 3; bases outside the gene matches: 10. The CDR3 loop spans 15 amino acids. CDR3 bases: TGTGCCAGCAGTACACCGGGACAGACCCACTACGAGCAGTACTTC. It translates to CASSTPGQTHYEQYF.

The chain combines TRBV4-3 with TRBJ2-2; no reliable D call. The V gene's germline CDR1 is LGHNA and CDR2 YSLEER. V was pared by 0 bases and J by 4 bases, with 9 bases between. CDR3 length: 15 amino acids. The CDR3 DNA follows: TGCGCCAGCAGCCAAGACCGGACGGGCACCGGGGAGCTGTTTTTT. This sequence encodes CASSQDRTGTGELFF.

This clonotype was counted a single time. One end of the junction is discordant with germline, which a read error may explain. The CDR3 DNA is TGCAGTGCTAGAGGGGCAGGGTTACAAGAGACCCGGTACTTC. This codes for CSARGAGLQETRYF. The rearrangement joins TRBV20-1 to TRBJ2-5, with a possible D match to TRBD1 (5 bases). CDR3 length: 14 amino acids. CDR1 and CDR2 (germline): DFQATT, SNEGSKA (reference sequence).

The chain joins TRBV29-1 to TRBJ2-7, with D possibly TRBD2 on 5 matching bases. The CDR3 covers 12 residues. Germline V gene data show CDR1 as SQVTM and CDR2 as ANQGSEA. The V end was cut by 7 bases, the J end by 5 bases, with 15 bases between. CDR3 amino acids: CSGSGEHHEQYF. In DNA, the CDR3 is TGCAGCGGGAGCGGAGAGCACCACGAGCAGTACTTC.

The rearrangement uses TRBV3-1 and TRBJ1-3; 7 bases agree with TRBD1. The CDR3 has 15 residues. From germline, CDR1 is LGHDT and CDR2 YNNKEL (reference sequence). The trim removed 3 bases at V and 4 bases at J, leaving 6 bases unmatched. The CDR3 DNA follows: TGTGCCAGCAGCCATACAGGGGTAGGAGGAAACACCATATATTTT. Translated, it gives CASSHTGVGGNTIYF.

The chain recombines TRBV7-2 with TRBJ2-5; D is possibly TRBD1 or TRBD2 (5 bases each). CDR1 and CDR2 (germline): SGHTA, FQGNSA. V was cut by 3 bases and J by 2 bases, with 13 bases left in between. The CDR3 is made up of 15 amino acids. The CDR3, as DNA: TGTGCCAGCAGCTTTCAACGGGGCCGACAAGAGACCCAGTACTTC. Translation gives CASSFQRGRQETQYF.

The V gene is TRBV7-8, the J gene TRBJ1-1; perhaps TRBD1 as D (5 bases). The CDR3 totals 12 residues. Per the germline V gene, CDR1 is SGHVS and CDR2 is FQNEAQ. V was cut by 5 bases and J by 11 bases, with 15 bases left in between. The CDR3 DNA is TGTGCCAGCAGCCCAGGGCGGGTTCGGGCTTTCTTT. Translating gives CASSPGRVRAFF.

This sequence joins TRBV6-5 and TRBJ2-7, with D possibly TRBD2 on 7 matching bases. This CDR3 comprises 15 residues. V shed 0 bases and J shed 3 bases, with 12 bases lying between them. The germline CDR1 and CDR2 sequences are MNHEY and SVGAGI. In DNA, the CDR3 is TGTGCCAGCAGTTACTCGAAGGGGGGGAACTACGAGCAGTACTTC. It yields the protein CASSYSKGGNYEQYF.

The chain uses TRBV4-3 and TRBJ2-7, with unresolved D. Germline lookup yields CDR1 LGHNA and CDR2 YSLEER. This CDR3 has 13 residues. Trimming left V 0 bases short and J 4 bases short, with 7 bases between. CDR3 sequence reads: CASSQDFFYEQYF. CDR3 bases: TGCGCCAGCAGCCAAGATTTCTTTTACGAGCAGTACTTC.

This clonotype was recorded a few times. The chain carries TRBV24-1 and TRBJ1-5, with D possibly TRBD1 on 5 matching bases. Germline lookup yields CDR1 KGHDR and CDR2 SFDVKD. The CDR3 contains 14 residues. Trimming removed 5 bases at V and 0 bases at J, with 7 bases between. Here the CDR3 reads CATSAGFSNQPQHF. The CDR3 region has the DNA TGTGCCACCAGTGCAGGGTTTAGCAATCAGCCCCAGCATTTT.

The table lists this clonotype with a few counts. CDR3 protein: CASSPRLAGDNEQFF. The DNA of the CDR3 is TGCGCCAGCAGCCCCAGACTAGCGGGGGACAATGAGCAGTTCTTC. V and J are TRBV5-1 and TRBJ2-1; the match to TRBD2 covers 12 bases. Losses at the gene ends were 4 bases for V and 5 bases for J; bases not matched to a gene: 4. The V gene's germline CDR1 is SGHRS and CDR2 YFSETQ. This CDR3 region has 15 residues.

This clonotype was seen repeatedly, ten times or more. The rearrangement joins TRBV5-1 to TRBJ1-6, with D possibly matching TRBD1 (5 bases). The CDR3 spans 14 residues. Germline CDR1 SGHRS, CDR2 YFSETQ. Trimming took off 5 bases at V and 5 bases at J, with 11 bases between the two ends. The CDR3, as DNA: TGCGCCAGCAGTTACGACAGTAATAATTCACCCCTCCACTTT. It yields the protein CASSYDSNNSPLHF.

The CDR3 nucleotides are TGTGCCAGCAGCCAAGATAGTAGCGGGGGGCGGGATACGCAGTATTTT. Its protein is CASSQDSSGGRDTQYF. The chain combines TRBV4-2 with TRBJ2-3, with 10 bases lining up with TRBD2. Germline V gene sequence: CDR1 LGHNA, CDR2 YNFKEQ. The CDR3 spans 16 residues. The V and J ends lost 0 bases and 6 bases, in that order; junction bases with no gene match: 6.

This chain links TRBV29-1 with TRBJ1-3; D is unresolved. CDR3 size: 13 residues. CDR1 SQVTM and CDR2 ANQGSEA come from the germline V gene. The ends were cut back, 5 bases at V and 0 bases at J, with 8 bases in the middle. The CDR3 nucleotides are TGCAGCGTTCAACATAGCTCTGGAAACACCATATATTTT. This sequence encodes CSVQHSSGNTIYF.

J is TRBJ2-5 and V is TRBV20-1, with a tentative D call TRBD1 (5 bases). CDR1 DFQATT and CDR2 SNEGSKA come from the germline V gene (reference sequence). The CDR3 consists of 14 residues. V was cut by 2 bases and J by 2 bases, with 12 bases left in between. CDR3: CSARSPQGQETQYF. In DNA form, the CDR3 reads TGCAGTGCTAGATCCCCCCAGGGACAAGAGACCCAGTACTTC.

There are a few counts of this clonotype. This sequence joins TRBV6-1 and TRBJ2-1; D not resolved. The germline gives CDR1 MNHNS, CDR2 SASEGT. There are 11 residues in the CDR3. Trimming removed 11 bases at V and 8 bases at J, with 13 bases between. CDR3 sequence (DNA): TGTGCCGGATCTCTACGGGATGAGCAGTTCTTC. As protein: CAGSLRDEQFF.

At least ten counts were recorded for this clonotype. The chain recombines TRBV5-1 with TRBJ1-3, with D perhaps TRBD1 (5 bases). Per the germline V gene, CDR1 is SGHRS and CDR2 is YFSETQ. The CDR3 length is 16 residues. V was cut by 4 bases and J by 2 bases, with 16 bases left in between. Here the CDR3 reads CASSLRGHGAGNTIYF. The CDR3 bases are TGCGCCAGCAGCCTGAGAGGACATGGAGCTGGAAACACCATATATTTT.

This chain joins TRBV20-1 and TRBJ2-2, with D perhaps given as TRBD1 or TRBD2 (5 bases each). Between the trimmed V and J ends, which lost 6 bases and 0 bases, there was a span of 17 bases. The V gene's germline CDR1 is DFQATT and CDR2 SNEGSKA (reference sequence). CDR3 length: 16 amino acids. The CDR3 nucleotides are TGCAGTGCACCGGGACGGGCGACTTCGAACACCGGGGAGCTGTTTTTT. This codes for CSAPGRATSNTGELFF.

The chain is built from TRBV5-1 and TRBJ1-3; D is ambiguous. In germline, CDR1 is SGHRS, CDR2 YFSETQ. V gave up 3 bases and J gave up 0 bases, with 10 bases separating them. The CDR3 spans 15 residues. Here the CDR3 reads CASSSESFSGNTIYF. For the CDR3, the DNA is TGCGCCAGCAGCTCTGAGAGTTTCTCTGGAAACACCATATATTTT.